This T cell receptor beta chain was sequenced in a study of blood T cell repertoires in COVID-19. Across the study: The United States, Italy and Spain supplied acute and convalescent COVID-19 samples. From T cells, B-cell-depleted T cells, or PBMCs came the material, which was cDNA or gDNA.

V trimming: 3 bases; J trimming: 1 base; junction bases outside the gene matches: 8. In germline, CDR1 is SGHDT, CDR2 YYEEEE. This CDR3 region has 17 residues. Enrolled through a virtual design, the participants were between roughly 18 and 95 years of age and came from about two dozen US areas. Membership in each cohort depended on participant-reported clinical history. Profiled with immunoSEQ multiplex PCR; TCRdb holds only in-frame clones, not every one. The sample lists about 200,000 clones; approximately 86% were seen once. Source material: PBMCs or T cells enriched from blood (not recorded which). The chain joins TRBV5-6 to TRBJ1-3; 9 bases agree with TRBD1. This TCR was sampled from a woman between 35 and 50 years old with acute COVID-19. The CDR3 DNA sequence: TGTGCCAGCAGCTCGCTCTACAGGGGGCTATCTGGAAACACCATATATTTT. It translates to CASSSLYRGLSGNTIYF. Supplemented by reference TRBV5-6 and TRBJ1-3, the full variable domain reads DAGVTQSPTHLIKTRGQQVTLRCSPKSGHDTVSWYQQALGQGPQFIFQYYEEEERQRGNFPDRFSGHQFPNYSSELNVNALLLGDSALYLCASSSLYRGLSGNTIYFGEGSWLTVV.